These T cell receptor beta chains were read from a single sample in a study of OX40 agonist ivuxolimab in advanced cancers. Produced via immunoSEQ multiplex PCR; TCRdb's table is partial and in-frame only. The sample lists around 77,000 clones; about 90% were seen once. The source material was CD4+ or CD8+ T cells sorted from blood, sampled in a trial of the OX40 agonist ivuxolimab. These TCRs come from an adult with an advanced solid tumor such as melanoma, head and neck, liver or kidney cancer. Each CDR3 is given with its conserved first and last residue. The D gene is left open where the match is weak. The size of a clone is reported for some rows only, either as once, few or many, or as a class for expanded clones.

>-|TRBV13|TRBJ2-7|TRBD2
CASSVAGGYEQYF
TGTGCCAGCAGCGTCGCGGGGGGGTACGAGCAGTACTTC
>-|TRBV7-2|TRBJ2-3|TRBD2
CASSPGGDTQYF
TGTGCCAGCAGCCCCGGGGGGGATACGCAGTATTTT
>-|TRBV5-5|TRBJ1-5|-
CASGPLGSNQPQHF
TGTGCCAGTGGCCCATTGGGTAGCAATCAGCCCCAGCATTTT
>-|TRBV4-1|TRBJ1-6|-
CASSQAGTNSPLHF
TGCGCCAGCAGCCAAGCCGGGACCAATTCACCCCTCCACTTT
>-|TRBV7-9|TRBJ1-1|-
CASSSWDGMNTEAFF
TGTGCCAGCAGCTCCTGGGACGGAATGAACACTGAAGCTTTCTTT
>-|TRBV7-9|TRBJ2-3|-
CASSPPIGDTQYF
TGTGCCAGCAGCCCCCCGATCGGAGATACGCAGTATTTT
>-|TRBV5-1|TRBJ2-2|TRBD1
CASSVTGTANTGELFF
TGCGCCAGCAGCGTTACCGGGACAGCGAACACCGGGGAGCTGTTTTTT
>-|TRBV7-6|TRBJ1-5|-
CASGIAADQPQHF
TGTGCCAGCGGCATTGCCGCAGATCAGCCCCAGCATTTT
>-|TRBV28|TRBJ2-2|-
CASSQGSTGELFF
TGTGCCAGCAGCCAGGGGAGCACCGGGGAGCTGTTTTTT
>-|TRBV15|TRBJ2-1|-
CATSRVAGQGHEQFF
TGTGCCACCAGCAGAGTGGCGGGGCAGGGGCATGAGCAGTTCTTC
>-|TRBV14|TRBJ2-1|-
CASSQGLVEQFF
TGTGCCAGCAGCCAAGGGCTCGTGGAGCAGTTCTTC
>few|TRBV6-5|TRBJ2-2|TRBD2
CASSPSGRATGELFF
TGTGCCAGCAGCCCTAGCGGGAGGGCCACCGGGGAGCTGTTTTTT
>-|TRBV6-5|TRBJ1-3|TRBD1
CASSTGDGNTIYF
TGTGCCAGCAGTACAGGGGATGGAAACACCATATATTTT
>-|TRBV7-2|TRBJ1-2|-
CASSLGSGGYTF
TGTGCCAGCAGCTTAGGGTCAGGAGGCTACACCTTC
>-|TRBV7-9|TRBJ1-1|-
CASSFPGTPNTEAFF
TGTGCCAGCAGCTTCCCCGGGACACCGAACACTGAAGCTTTCTTT
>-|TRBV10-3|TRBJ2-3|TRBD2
CAISHGTSGTDTQYF
TGTGCCATCAGCCACGGGACTAGCGGCACAGATACGCAGTATTTT
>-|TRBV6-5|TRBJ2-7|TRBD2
CASTQTSGPTYEQYF
TGTGCCAGCACCCAGACTAGCGGGCCAACCTACGAGCAGTACTTC
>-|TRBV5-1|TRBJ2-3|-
CASSLVSSTDTQYF
TGCGCCAGCAGCTTGGTATCTAGCACAGATACGCAGTATTTT
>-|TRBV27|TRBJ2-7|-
CASSLTGSYEQYF
TGTGCCAGCAGTTTGACAGGCTCCTACGAGCAGTACTTC
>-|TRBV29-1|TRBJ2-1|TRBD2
CSLWGLAGGNEQFF
TGCAGCCTATGGGGGCTAGCGGGGGGGAATGAGCAGTTCTTC
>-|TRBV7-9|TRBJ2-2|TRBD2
CASRHTRTSGTNTGELFF
TGTGCCAGCAGGCATACACGGACTAGCGGGACGAACACCGGGGAGCTGTTTTTT
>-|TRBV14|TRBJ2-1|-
CASSPSRFGHNEQFF
TGTGCCAGCAGCCCGTCCCGATTCGGCCACAATGAGCAGTTCTTC
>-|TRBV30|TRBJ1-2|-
CAWSLGGYGYTF
TGTGCCTGGAGTCTGGGGGGGTATGGCTACACCTTC
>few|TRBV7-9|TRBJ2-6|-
CASSLGAGANVLTF
TGTGCCAGCAGCTTGGGGGCTGGGGCCAACGTCCTGACTTTC
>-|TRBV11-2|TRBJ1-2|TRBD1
CAVTGADGGYTF
TGTGCCGTGACAGGGGCGGATGGTGGCTACACCTTC
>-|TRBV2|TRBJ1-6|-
CASDTVDSVAYNSPLHF
TGTGCCAGCGATACGGTCGACAGCGTCGCCTATAATTCACCCCTCCACTTT
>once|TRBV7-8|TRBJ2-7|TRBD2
CASSLWDLREGSYEQYF
TGTGCCAGCAGCTTATGGGATCTGCGGGAGGGGTCCTACGAGCAGTACTTC
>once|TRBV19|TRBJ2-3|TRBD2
CASSIIGLAGADTQYF
TGTGCCAGTAGTATAATTGGACTAGCGGGAGCAGATACGCAGTATTTT
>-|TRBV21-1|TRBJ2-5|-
CASSLQAGWETQYF
TGTGCCAGCAGCCTCCAGGCAGGGTGGGAGACCCAGTACTTC
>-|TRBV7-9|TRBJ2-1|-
CASSSPSYNEQFF
TGTGCCAGCAGCTCACCATCCTACAATGAGCAGTTCTTC